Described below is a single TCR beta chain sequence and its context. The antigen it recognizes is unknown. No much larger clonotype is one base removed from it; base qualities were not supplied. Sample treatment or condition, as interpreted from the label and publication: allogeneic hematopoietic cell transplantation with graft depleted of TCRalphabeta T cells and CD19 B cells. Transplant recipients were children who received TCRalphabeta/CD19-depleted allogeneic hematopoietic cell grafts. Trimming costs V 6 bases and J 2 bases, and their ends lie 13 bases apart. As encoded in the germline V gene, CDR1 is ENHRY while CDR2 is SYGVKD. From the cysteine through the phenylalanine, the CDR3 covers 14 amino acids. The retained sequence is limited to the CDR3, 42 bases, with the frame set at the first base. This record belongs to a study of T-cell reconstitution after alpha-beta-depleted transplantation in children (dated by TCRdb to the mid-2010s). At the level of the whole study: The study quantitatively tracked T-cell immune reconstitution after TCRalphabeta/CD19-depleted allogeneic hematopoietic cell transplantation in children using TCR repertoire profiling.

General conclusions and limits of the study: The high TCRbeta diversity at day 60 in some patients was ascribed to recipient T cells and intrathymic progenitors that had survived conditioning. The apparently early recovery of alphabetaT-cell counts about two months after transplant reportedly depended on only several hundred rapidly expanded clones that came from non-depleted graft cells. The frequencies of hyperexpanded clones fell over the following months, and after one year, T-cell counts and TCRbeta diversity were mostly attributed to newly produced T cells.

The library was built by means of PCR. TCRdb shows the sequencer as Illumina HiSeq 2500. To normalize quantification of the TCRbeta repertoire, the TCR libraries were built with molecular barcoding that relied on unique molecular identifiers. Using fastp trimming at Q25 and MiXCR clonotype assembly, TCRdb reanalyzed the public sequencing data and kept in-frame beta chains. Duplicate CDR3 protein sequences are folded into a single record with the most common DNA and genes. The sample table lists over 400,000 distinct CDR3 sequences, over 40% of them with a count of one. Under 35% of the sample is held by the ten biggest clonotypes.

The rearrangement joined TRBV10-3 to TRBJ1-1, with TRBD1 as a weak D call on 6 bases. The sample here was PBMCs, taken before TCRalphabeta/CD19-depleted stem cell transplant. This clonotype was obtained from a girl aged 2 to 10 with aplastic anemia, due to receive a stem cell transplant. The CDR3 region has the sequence CAIRQRTDNTEAFF. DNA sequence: TGTGCCATCAGACAAAGGACAGATAACACTGAAGCTTTCTTT.